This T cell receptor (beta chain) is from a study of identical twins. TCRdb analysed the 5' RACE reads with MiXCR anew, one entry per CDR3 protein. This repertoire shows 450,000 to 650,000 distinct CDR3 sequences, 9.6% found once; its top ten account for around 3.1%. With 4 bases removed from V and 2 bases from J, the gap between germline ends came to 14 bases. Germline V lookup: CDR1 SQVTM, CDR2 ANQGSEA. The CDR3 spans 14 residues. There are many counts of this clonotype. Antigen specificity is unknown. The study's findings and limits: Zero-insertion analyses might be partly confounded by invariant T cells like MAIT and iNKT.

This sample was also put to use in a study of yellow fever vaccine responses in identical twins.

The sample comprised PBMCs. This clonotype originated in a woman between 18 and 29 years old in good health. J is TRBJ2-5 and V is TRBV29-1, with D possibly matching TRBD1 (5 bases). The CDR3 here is CSVVGPRQQETQYF. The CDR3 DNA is TGCAGCGTTGTAGGTCCTCGACAGCAAGAGACCCAGTACTTC.